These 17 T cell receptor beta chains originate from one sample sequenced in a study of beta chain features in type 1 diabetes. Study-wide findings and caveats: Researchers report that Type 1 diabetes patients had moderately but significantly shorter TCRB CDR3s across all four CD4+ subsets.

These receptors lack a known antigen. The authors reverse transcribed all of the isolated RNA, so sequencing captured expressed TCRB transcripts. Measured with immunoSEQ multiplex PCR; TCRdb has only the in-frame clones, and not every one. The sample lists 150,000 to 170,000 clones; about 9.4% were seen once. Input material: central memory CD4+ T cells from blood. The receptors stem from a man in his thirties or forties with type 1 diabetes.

CDR3 loop: CASSSHRGPYEQYF. In nucleotides, the CDR3 is TGTGCCAGTAGTTCCCACAGGGGCCCCTACGAGCAGTACTTC. V is TRBV19 and J is TRBJ2-7, with 7 bases fitting TRBD1. Germline trimming cut 5 bases from V and 2 bases from J; bases unmatched to any gene: 6. Germline V gene data show CDR1 as LNHDA and CDR2 as SQIVND (reference sequence). The CDR3 length is 14 residues. Based on the CDR3 plus reference TRBV19 and TRBJ2-7, the full variable domain is DGGITQSPKYLFRKEGQNVTLSCEQNLNHDAMYWYRQDPGQGLRLIYYSQIVNDFQKGDIAEGYSVSREKKESFPLTVTSAQKNPTAFYLCASSSHRGPYEQYFGPGTRLTVT.

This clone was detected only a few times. The CDR3 spells CASSQARLAGMDTQYF. CDR3 bases: TGCGCCAGCAGCCAAGCAAGACTAGCGGGAATGGATACGCAGTATTTT. The V call is TRBV4-3, the J call TRBJ2-3; 11 positions match TRBD2. The V segment lost 1 base and the J segment 6 bases; nucleotides outside the gene matches: 6. Germline CDR1 reads LGHNA; CDR2 reads YSLEER. This CDR3 has 16 amino acids.

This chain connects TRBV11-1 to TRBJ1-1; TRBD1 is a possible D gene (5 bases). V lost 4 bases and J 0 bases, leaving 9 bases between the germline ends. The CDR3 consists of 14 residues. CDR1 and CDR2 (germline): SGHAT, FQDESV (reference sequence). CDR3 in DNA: TGTGCCAGCAGCTACGGCAGGGTGAACACTGAAGCTTTCTTT. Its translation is CASSYGRVNTEAFF. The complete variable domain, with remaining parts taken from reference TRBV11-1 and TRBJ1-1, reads EAEVAQSPRYKITEKSQAVAFWCDPISGHATLYWYRQILGQGPELLVQFQDESVVDDSQLPKDRFSAERLKGVDSTLKIQPAELGDSAMYLCASSYGRVNTEAFFGQGTRLTVV.

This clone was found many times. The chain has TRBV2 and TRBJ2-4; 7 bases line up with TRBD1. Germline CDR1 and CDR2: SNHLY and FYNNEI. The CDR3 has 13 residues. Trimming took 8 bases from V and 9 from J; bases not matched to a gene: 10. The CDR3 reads CASLPDRNTIQYF. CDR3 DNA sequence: TGTGCCAGCCTACCGGACAGGAACACCATTCAGTACTTC.

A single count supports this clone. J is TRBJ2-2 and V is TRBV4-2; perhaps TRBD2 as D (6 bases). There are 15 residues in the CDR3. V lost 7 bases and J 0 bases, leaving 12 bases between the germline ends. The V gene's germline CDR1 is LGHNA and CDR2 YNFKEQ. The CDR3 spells CASTADYTNTGELFF. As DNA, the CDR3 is TGTGCCAGCACCGCGGACTATACGAACACCGGGGAGCTGTTTTTT.

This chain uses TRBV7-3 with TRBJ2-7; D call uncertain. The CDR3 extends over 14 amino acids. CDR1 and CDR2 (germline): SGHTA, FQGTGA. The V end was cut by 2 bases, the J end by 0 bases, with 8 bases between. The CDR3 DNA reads TGTGCCAGCAGCTTACAGGCAAGCTCCTACGAGCAGTACTTC. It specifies CASSLQASSYEQYF.

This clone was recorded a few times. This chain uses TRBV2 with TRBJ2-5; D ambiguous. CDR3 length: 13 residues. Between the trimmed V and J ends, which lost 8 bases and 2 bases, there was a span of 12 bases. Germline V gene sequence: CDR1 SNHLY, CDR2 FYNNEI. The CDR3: CASANGLQETQYF. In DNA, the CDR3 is TGTGCCAGCGCCAATGGCCTTCAAGAGACCCAGTACTTC.

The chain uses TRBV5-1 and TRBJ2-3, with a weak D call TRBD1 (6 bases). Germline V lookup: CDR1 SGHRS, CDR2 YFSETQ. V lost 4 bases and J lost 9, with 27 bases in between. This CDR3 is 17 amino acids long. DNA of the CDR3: TGCGCCAGCAGCCTGGCCCCAACAGGGCTCGAGTCAGGCACGCAGTATTTT. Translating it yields CASSLAPTGLESGTQYF. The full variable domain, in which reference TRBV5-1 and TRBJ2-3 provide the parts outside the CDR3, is KAGVTQTPRYLIKTRGQQVTLSCSPISGHRSVSWYQQTPGQGLQFLFEYFSETQRNKGNFPGRFSGRQFSNSRSEMNVSTLELGDSALYLCASSLAPTGLESGTQYFGPGTRLTVL.

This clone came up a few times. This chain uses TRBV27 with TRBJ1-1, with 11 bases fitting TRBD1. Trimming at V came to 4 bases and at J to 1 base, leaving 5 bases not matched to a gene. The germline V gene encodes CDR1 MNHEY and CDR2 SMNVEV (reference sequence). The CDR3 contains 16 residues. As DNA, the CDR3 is TGTGCCAGCAGTTCCGGACAGGGGGCCCCGAACACTGAAGCTTTCTTT. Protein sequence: CASSSGQGAPNTEAFF.

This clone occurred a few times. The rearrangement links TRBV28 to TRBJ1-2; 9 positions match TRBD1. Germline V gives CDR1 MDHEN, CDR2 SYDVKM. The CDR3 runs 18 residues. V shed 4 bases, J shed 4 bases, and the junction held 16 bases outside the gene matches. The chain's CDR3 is CASSSGPGQGGGFYGYTF. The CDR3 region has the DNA TGTGCCAGCAGTTCCGGACCGGGACAGGGAGGAGGGTTCTATGGCTACACCTTC.

The CDR3: CASSQDRSRQGYGYTF. CDR3 in DNA: TGTGCCAGCAGCCAAGATAGATCCCGACAGGGCTATGGCTACACCTTC. The rearrangement uses TRBV4-2 and TRBJ1-2, with TRBD1 matching 7 bases. Looked up from germline, CDR1 is LGHNA and CDR2 is YNFKEQ. The CDR3 covers 16 residues. J was trimmed by 4 bases and V by 0 bases; bases with no gene match: 8.

The CDR3 sequence: CASSENGQGNEKLFF. CDR3 DNA sequence: TGTGCCAGCAGTGAAAACGGGCAGGGCAATGAAAAACTGTTTTTT. The chain couples TRBV2 to TRBJ1-4, with D possibly matching TRBD1 (5 bases). Trimming stripped 2 bases from V and 5 bases from J, with 12 bases between. CDR1 and CDR2 (germline): SNHLY, FYNNEI. The CDR3 length is 15 residues.

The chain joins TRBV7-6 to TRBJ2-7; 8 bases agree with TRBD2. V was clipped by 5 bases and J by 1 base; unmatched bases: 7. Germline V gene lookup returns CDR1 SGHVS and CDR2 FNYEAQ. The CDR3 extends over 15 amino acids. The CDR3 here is CASSNGGVGSYEQYF. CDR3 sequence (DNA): TGTGCCAGCAGCAACGGGGGGGTAGGGTCCTACGAGCAGTACTTC.

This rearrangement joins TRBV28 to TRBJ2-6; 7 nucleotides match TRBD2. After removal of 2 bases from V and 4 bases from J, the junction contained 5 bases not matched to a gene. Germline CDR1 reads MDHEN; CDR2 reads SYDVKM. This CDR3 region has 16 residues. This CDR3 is CASSLGGGAGANVLTF. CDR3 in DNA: TGTGCCAGCAGTTTAGGGGGGGGTGCCGGGGCCAACGTCCTGACTTTC.

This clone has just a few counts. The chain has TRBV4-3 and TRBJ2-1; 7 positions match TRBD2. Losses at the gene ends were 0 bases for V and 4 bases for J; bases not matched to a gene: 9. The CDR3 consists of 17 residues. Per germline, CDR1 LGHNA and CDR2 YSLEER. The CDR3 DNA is TGCGCCAGCAGCCAAGATTGGCCGGCGGGAGAGTACAATGAGCAGTTCTTC. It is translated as CASSQDWPAGEYNEQFF.

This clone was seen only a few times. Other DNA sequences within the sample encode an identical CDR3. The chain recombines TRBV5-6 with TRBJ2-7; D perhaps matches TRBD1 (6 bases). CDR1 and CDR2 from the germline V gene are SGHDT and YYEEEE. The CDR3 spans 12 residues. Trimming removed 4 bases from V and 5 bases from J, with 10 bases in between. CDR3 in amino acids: CASSPGQDEQYF. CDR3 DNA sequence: TGTGCCAGCAGCCCGGGACAAGACGAGCAGTACTTC.

CDR3 loop: CASSSRGQSEFF. The CDR3 bases are TGTGCCAGCAGCTCGCGGGGCCAAAGTGAGTTCTTC. The gene calls are TRBV5-8 and TRBJ2-1; a weak D match, TRBD2 (6 bases). CDR1 and CDR2 from the germline V gene are SGHTS and YDEGEE. This CDR3 is 12 amino acids long. Trimming removed 3 bases at V and 14 bases at J, with 15 bases between.